The 5 T cell receptor beta chains below were found in one sample sequenced in a study of PD-1 blockade in classical Hodgkin lymphoma. Time point noted: cycle 4 day 1 (C4D1), after more than five weeks of nivolumab. Each patient experienced a relapse that followed autologous stem cell transplantation, and brentuximab vedotin exposure varied. Some clones are missing from TCRdb's copy, which holds only in-frame ones; the method was immunoSEQ multiplex PCR. The sample comprises almost 95,000 clones, 65% to 85% of which are singletons, and around 15% rests with the top ten. This material consisted of peripheral blood mononuclear cells (PBMCs), taken before the fourth cycle of nivolumab. These receptors were collected from a human donor with classical Hodgkin lymphoma.

J is TRBJ2-7 and V is TRBV28, with TRBD2 as a possible D gene (5 bases). V lost 8 bases to trimming and J lost 5 bases, with 22 bases between them. From germline, CDR1 is MDHEN and CDR2 SYDVKM. The CDR3 extends over 15 amino acids. The CDR3 region has the DNA TGTGCCAGCCATACCGCGGGTCCCGGAGGCCACGAGCAGTACTTC. Its protein product is CASHTAGPGGHEQYF.

The genes are TRBV28 and TRBJ2-3; no reliable D call. V was cut by 3 bases and J by 3 bases, with 7 bases left in between. This CDR3 has 13 amino acids. The germline CDR1 and CDR2 sequences are MDHEN and SYDVKM. The CDR3 loop is CASSLSGTDTQYF. The CDR3 DNA reads TGTGCCAGCAGTTTGTCAGGAACAGATACGCAGTATTTT.

This clone was recorded only once. This sequence joins TRBV5-4 and TRBJ2-5; D gene unclear. V was pared by 2 bases and J by 5 bases, with 10 bases between. This CDR3 comprises 13 residues. Per germline, CDR1 SGHNT and CDR2 YYREEE (reference sequence). CDR3 nucleotides: TGTGCCAGCAGCTTTTATGGTGGCGAGACCCAGTACTTC. Translated, it gives CASSFYGGETQYF.

The chain recombines TRBV7-7 with TRBJ2-7; no clear D gene. Deletions cut 2 bases from V and 4 bases from J, with 9 bases between. Germline V lookup: CDR1 SSHAT, CDR2 FNYEAQ (reference sequence). The CDR3 sequence is 13 residues long. The DNA for the CDR3 is TGTGCCAGCAGCTTAAGTCTGGGGTACGAGCAGTACTTC. It specifies CASSLSLGYEQYF.

The chain joins TRBV10-3 to TRBJ2-7; D gene unclear. The length of the CDR3 is 12 residues. Germline values: CDR1 ENHRY, CDR2 SYGVKD. Deletions cut 4 bases from V and 4 bases from J, with 8 bases between. CDR3 sequence: CAISVGSYEQYF. CDR3 nucleotide sequence: TGTGCCATCAGTGTGGGCTCATACGAGCAGTACTTC.